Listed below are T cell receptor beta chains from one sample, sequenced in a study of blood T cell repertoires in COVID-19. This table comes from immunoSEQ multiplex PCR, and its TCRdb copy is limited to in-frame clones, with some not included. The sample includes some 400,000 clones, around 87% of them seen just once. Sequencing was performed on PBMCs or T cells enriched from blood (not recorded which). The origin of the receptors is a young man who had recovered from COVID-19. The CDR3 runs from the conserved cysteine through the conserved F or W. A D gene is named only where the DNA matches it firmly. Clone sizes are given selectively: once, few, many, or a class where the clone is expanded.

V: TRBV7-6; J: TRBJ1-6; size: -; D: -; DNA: TGTGCCAGCAGCTCGGGACAATGGAATTCACCCCTCCACTTT; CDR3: CASSSGQWNSPLHF
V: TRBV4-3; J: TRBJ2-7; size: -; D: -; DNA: TGCGCCAGCAGCCCCGAGAGGTCCGGAGCTTACGAGCAGTACTTC; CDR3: CASSPERSGAYEQYF
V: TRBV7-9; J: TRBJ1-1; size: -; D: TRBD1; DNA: TGTGCCAGCAGCTTAATCGGGGACAGTAACAAAGCTTTCTTT; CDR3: CASSLIGDSNKAFF
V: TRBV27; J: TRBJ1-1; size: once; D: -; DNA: TGTGCCAGCAGTTCCGGGGTGACTGAAGCTTTCTTT; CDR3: CASSSGVTEAFF
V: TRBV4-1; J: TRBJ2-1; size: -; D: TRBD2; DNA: TGCGCCAGCAGCCAAGATCCGGCTAGCGGGGGGACCAATGAGCAGTTCTTC; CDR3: CASSQDPASGGTNEQFF
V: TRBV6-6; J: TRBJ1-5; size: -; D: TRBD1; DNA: TGTGCCAGCAGTACGACAGGGGGCCACGGTAATCAGCCCCAGCATTTT; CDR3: CASSTTGGHGNQPQHF
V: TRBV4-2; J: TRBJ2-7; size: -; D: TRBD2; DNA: TGTGCCAGCAGCCAAGTGGGTAGCGGGGGGGAAACCTACGAGCAGTACTTC; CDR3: CASSQVGSGGETYEQYF
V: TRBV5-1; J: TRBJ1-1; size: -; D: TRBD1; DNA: TGCGCCAGCAGCTCCCAGGGGGGCACTGAAGCTTTCTTT; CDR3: CASSSQGGTEAFF
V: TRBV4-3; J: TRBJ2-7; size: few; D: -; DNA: TGCGCCAGCAGCCAAGACAGGGGCATCTCCTACGAGCAGTACTTC; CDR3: CASSQDRGISYEQYF
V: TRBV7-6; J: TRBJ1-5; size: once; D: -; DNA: TGTGCCAGCAGCTTAGCGATGGGGCCCAATCAGCCCCAGCATTTT; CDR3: CASSLAMGPNQPQHF
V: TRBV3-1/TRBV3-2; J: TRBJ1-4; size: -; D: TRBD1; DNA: TGTGCCAGCAGCCCTCGGACAGGGCGGAACGAAAAACTGTTTTTT; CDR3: CASSPRTGRNEKLFF
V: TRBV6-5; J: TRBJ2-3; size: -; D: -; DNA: TGTGCCAGCAGCCTAAATGGGGGCGCGGGAGATACGCAGTATTTT; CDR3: CASSLNGGAGDTQYF
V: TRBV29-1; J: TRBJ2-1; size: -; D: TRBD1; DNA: TGCAGCGTCGCCGGGACAGCATACAATGAGCAGTTCTTC; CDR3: CSVAGTAYNEQFF
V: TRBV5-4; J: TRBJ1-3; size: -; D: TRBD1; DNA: TGTGCCAGCAGCCAGGACAGGGTAGATGGAAACACCATATATTTT; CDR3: CASSQDRVDGNTIYF
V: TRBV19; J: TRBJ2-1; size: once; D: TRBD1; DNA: TGTGCCATTTCAAAAAGGGGACAGGGGGCCTACAATGAGCAGTTCTTC; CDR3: CAISKRGQGAYNEQFF
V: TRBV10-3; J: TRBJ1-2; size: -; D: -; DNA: TGTGCCATCAGTTTGGGACTCATGGATTATTTGTATGGCTACACCTTC; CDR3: CAISLGLMDYLYGYTF
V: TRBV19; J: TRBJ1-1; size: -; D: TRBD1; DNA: TGTGCCAGTAGTGTGGGGACAGGGGGCACTGAAGCTTTCTTT; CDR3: CASSVGTGGTEAFF
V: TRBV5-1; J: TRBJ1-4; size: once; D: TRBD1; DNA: TGCGCCAGCAGCTTGGCCTCAGGGGGTAATGAAAAACTGTTTTTT; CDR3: CASSLASGGNEKLFF
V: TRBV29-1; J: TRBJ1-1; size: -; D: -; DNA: TGCAGCGTTGTCCCTCTCGCTGAAGCTTTCTTT; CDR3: CSVVPLAEAFF
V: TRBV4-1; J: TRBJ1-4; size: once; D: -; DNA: TGCGCCAGCAAAGGGGGACCAACTAATGAAAAACTGTTTTTT; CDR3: CASKGGPTNEKLFF
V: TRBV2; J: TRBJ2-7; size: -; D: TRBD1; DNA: TGTGCCAGCAGTGACCGGACAGGTGATCCCTACGAGCAGTACTTC; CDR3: CASSDRTGDPYEQYF
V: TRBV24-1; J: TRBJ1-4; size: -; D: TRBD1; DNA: TGTGCCACAGGGGGCGGCGAAAAACTGTTTTTT; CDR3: CATGGGEKLFF
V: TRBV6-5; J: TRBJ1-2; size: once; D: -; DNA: TGTGCCAGCAGTTACTCCAGGAGGGAGGGCTATGGCTACACCTTC; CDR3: CASSYSRREGYGYTF
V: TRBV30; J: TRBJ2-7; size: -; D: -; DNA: TGTGCCTGGAGCCCGGGACAACCTCGTAGCGAGCAGTACTTC; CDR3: CAWSPGQPRSEQYF
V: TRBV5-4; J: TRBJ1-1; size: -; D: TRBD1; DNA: TGTGCCAGCAGCTTGGATGGGACAGGGGTTGGTTTCGAAGCTTTCTTT; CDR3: CASSLDGTGVGFEAFF
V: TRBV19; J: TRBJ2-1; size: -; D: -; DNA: TGTGCCAGTAGCACTTTTCTAGACAATGAGCAGTTCTTC; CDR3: CASSTFLDNEQFF
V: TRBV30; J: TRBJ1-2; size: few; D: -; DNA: TGTGCCTGGAATCAAGACTATGATGGCTACACCTTC; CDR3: CAWNQDYDGYTF
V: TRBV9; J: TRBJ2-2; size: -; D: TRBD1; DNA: TGTGCCAGCAGCACCGCCCTTGACAGGGGGTACACCGGGGAGCTGTTTTTT; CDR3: CASSTALDRGYTGELFF
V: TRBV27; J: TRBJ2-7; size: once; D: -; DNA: TGTGCCAGCAGTTTTCGCTTGGGGGCCAACGAGCAGTACTTC; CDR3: CASSFRLGANEQYF
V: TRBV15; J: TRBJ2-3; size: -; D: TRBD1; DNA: TGTGCCACCAGCAGATACCGGGACAGGGAGGCAGATACGCAGTATTTT; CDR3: CATSRYRDREADTQYF
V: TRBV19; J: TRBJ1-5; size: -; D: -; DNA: TGTGCCAGTAGCCCGACATTAAGGAAAGATCAGCCCCAGCATTTT; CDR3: CASSPTLRKDQPQHF
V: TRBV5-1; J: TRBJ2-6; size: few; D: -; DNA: TGCGCCAGCAGCTCCGGAGGACAGACTATCCTATCTGGGGCCAACGTCCTGACTTTC; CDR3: CASSSGGQTILSGANVLTF
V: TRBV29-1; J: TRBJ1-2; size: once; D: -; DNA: TGCAGCGTTGGGATCCCACTGACAAATGGCTACACCTTC; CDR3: CSVGIPLTNGYTF
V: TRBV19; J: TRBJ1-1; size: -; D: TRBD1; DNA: TGTGCCAGTAGTATTGGGACAGGGAGTACTGAAGCTTTCTTT; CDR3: CASSIGTGSTEAFF
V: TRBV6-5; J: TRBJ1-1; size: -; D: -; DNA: TGTGCCAGCAGCGCGCGGACACGGAACACTGAAGCTTTCTTT; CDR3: CASSARTRNTEAFF
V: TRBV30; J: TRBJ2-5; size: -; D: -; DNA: TGTGCCTGGAGTGTAAATCGAGGGCGAGAGACCCAGTACTTC; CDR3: CAWSVNRGRETQYF
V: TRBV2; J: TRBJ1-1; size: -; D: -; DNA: TGTGCCAGCAAAATCTCAGGTTTTGCTGAAGCTTTCTTT; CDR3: CASKISGFAEAFF
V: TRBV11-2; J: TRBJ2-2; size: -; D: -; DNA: TGTGCCAGCAGCTTATCGGGGGTTACCGGGGAGCTGTTTTTT; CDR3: CASSLSGVTGELFF
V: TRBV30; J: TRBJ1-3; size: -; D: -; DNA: TGTGCCTGGAGTGGGGGGAGGGCATATGGAAACACCATATATTTT; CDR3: CAWSGGRAYGNTIYF
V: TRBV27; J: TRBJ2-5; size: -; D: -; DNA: TGTGCCAGCAGTTTATCGCCGCGGGCCCTCAGCCCAGAGACCCAGTACTTC; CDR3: CASSLSPRALSPETQYF
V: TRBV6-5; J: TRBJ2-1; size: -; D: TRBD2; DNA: TGTGCCACCAAGACTAGCGGGGGGGTTTACAATGAGCAGTTCTTC; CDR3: CATKTSGGVYNEQFF
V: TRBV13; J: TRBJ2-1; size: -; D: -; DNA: TGTGCCAGCAGCCCCGTCTGGGACTCGGCTTACAATGAGCAGTTCTTC; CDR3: CASSPVWDSAYNEQFF
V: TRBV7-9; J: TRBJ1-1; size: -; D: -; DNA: TGTGCCAGCAGCTTAGCAAAAGAGAGGAACACTGAAGCTTTCTTT; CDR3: CASSLAKERNTEAFF
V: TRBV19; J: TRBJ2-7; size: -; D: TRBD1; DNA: TGTGCCAGTAGTATATGGGGACAGGGGGCGAAGTACGAGCAGTACTTC; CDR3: CASSIWGQGAKYEQYF
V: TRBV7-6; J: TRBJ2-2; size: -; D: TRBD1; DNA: TGTGCCAGCAGCTCCGCCCTACCAGGGGGCACGAACACCGGGGAGCTGTTTTTT; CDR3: CASSSALPGGTNTGELFF
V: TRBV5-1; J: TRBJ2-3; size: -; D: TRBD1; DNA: TGCGCCAGCAACCCAGGGGGCGCGGATACGCAGTATTTT; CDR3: CASNPGGADTQYF
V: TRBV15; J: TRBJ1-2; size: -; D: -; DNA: TGTGCCACCAGCAGAGTTCTCGGACAGCCGTATGGCTACACCTTC; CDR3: CATSRVLGQPYGYTF
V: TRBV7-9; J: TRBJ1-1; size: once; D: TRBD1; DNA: TGTGCCAGCAGCTCAAACCGGGACAGGGGGTTTGGCACTGAAGCTTTCTTT; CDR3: CASSSNRDRGFGTEAFF
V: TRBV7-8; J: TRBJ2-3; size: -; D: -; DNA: TGTGCCAGCAGCTTATTTCGGACAGATACGCAGTATTTT; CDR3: CASSLFRTDTQYF
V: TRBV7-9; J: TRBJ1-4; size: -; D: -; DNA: TGTGCCAGCAGCTTATTGTCCAGGGGTAATGAAAAACTGTTTTTT; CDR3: CASSLLSRGNEKLFF
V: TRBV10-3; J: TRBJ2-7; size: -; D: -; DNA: TGTGCCATCAGTGCCCGACAGGCTAACTCCTACGAGCAGTACTTC; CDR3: CAISARQANSYEQYF
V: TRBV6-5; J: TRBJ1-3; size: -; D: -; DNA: TGTGCCAGCACCGGAGTTATCCTTGGAAACACCATATATTTT; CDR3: CASTGVILGNTIYF
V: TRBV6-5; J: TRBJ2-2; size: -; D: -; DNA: TGTGCCAGCAGTCAGCTAGCGAGGAACACCGGGGAGCTGTTTTTT; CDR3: CASSQLARNTGELFF
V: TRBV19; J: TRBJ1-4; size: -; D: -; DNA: TGTGCCAGTAGGACTCGCCGAGGTGAAAAACTGTTTTTT; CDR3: CASRTRRGEKLFF
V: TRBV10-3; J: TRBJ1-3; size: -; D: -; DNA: TGTGCCATCAGTGGGACAGCTTCTGGAAACACCATATATTTT; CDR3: CAISGTASGNTIYF
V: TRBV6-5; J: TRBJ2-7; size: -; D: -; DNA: TGTGCCAGCAGTTACGGGACACCTAGCTCCTACGAGCAGTACTTC; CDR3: CASSYGTPSSYEQYF
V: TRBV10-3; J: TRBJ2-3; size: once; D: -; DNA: TGTGCCATCAGTGACAGGGTAGCCACAGATACGCAGTATTTT; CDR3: CAISDRVATDTQYF
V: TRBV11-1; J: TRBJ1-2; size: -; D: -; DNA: TGTGCCAGCAGCTTATCCAGGGTAGGGTTTGATGGCTACACCTTC; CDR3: CASSLSRVGFDGYTF
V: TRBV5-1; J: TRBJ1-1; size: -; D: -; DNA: TGCGCCAGCCGGGAGGAGGGTTTATGGGACACTGAAGCTTTCTTT; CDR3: CASREEGLWDTEAFF
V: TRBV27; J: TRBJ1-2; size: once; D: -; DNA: TGTGCCAGCAGTTTAACAGGGTTTGGAAACTATGGCTACACCTTC; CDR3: CASSLTGFGNYGYTF